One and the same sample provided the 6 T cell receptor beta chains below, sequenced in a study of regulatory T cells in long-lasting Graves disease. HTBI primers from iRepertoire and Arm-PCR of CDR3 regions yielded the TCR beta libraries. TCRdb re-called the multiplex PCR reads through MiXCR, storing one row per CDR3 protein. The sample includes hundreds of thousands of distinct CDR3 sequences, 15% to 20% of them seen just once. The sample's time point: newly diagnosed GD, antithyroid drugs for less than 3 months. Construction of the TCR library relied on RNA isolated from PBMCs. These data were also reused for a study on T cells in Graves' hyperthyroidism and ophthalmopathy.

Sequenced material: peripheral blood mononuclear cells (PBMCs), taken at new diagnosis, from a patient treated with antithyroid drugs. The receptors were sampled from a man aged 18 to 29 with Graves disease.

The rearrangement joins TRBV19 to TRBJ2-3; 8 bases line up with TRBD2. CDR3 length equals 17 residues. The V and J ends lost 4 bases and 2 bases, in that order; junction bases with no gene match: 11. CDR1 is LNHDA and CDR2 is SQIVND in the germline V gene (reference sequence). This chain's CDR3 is CASSTAFREGPTDTQYF. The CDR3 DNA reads TGTGCCAGTAGTACCGCCTTCCGGGAGGGACCCACAGATACGCAGTATTTT.

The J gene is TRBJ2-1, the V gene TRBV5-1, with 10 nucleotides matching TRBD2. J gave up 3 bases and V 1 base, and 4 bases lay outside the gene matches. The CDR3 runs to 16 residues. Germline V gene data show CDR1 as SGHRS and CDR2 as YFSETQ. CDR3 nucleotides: TGCGCCAGCAGCTTGATAACTAGCGGGATCTACAATGAGCAGTTCTTC. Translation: CASSLITSGIYNEQFF. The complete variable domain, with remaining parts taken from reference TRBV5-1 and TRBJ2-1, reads KAGVTQTPRYLIKTRGQQVTLSCSPISGHRSVSWYQQTPGQGLQFLFEYFSETQRNKGNFPGRFSGRQFSNSRSEMNVSTLELGDSALYLCASSLITSGIYNEQFFGPGTRLTVL.

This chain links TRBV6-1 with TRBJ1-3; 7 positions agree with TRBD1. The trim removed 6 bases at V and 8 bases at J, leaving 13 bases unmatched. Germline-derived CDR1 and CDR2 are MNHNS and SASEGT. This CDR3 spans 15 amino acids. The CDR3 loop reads CASRPGQVSGDTIYF. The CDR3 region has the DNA TGTGCCAGCAGACCCGGACAGGTCTCAGGGGACACCATATATTTT.

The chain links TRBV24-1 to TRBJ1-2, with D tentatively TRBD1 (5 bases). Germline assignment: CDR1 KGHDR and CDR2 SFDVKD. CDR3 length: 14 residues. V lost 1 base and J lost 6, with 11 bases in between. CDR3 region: CATSDFSGVDGYTF. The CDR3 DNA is TGTGCCACCAGTGATTTCTCGGGGGTCGATGGCTACACCTTC.

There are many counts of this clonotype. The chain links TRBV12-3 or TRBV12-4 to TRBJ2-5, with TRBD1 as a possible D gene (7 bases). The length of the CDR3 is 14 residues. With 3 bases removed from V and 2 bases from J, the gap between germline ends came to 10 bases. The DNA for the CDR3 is TGTGCCAGCAGTTTGACAGGGAGGCAAGAGACCCAGTACTTC. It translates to CASSLTGRQETQYF.

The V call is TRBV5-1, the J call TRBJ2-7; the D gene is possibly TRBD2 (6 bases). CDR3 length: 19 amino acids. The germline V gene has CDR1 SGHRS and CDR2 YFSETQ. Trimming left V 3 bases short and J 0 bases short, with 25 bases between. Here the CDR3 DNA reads TGCGCCAGCAGCTGGAGGGTCACGAGGGAACGGATCGGCTCCTACGAGCAGTACTTC. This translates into CASSWRVTRERIGSYEQYF.